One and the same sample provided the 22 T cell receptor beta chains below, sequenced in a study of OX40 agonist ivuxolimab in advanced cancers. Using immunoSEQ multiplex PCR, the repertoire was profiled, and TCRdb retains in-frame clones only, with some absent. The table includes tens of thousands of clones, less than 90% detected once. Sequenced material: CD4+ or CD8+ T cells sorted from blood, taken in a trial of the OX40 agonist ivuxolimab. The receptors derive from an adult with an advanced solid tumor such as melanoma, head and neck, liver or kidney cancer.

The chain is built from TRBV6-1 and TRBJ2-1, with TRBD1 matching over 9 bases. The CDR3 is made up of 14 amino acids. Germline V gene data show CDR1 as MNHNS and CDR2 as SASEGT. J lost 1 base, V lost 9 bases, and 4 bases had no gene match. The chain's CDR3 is CASNRGQSYNEQFF. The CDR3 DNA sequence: TGTGCCAGTAACAGGGGGCAATCCTACAATGAGCAGTTCTTC.

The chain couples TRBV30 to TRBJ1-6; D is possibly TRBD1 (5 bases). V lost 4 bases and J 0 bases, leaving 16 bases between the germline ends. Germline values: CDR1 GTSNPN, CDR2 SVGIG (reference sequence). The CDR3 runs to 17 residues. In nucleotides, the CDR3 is TGTGCCTGGACCGGGGCCATCCTTAGCTCCTATAATTCACCCCTCCACTTT. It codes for CAWTGAILSSYNSPLHF.

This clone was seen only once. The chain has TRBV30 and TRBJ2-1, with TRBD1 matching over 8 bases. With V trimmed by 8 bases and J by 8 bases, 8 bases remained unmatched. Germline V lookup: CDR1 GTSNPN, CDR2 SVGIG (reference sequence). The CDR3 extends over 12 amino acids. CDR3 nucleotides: TGTGCCCGACAGGGGAATCACTATGAGCAGTTCTTC. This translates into CARQGNHYEQFF.

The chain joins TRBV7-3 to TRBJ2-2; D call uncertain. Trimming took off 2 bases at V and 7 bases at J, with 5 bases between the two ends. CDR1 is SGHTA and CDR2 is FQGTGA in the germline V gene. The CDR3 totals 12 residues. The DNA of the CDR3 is TGTGCCAGCAGCTTAGTGCGCGGGGAGCTGTTTTTT. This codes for CASSLVRGELFF.

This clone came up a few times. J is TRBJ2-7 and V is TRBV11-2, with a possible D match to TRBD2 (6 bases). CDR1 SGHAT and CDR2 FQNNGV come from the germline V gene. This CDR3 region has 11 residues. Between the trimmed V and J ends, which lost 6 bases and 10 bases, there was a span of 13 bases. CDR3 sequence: CASRSGTSQYF. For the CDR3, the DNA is TGTGCCAGCAGATCTGGGACTTCTCAGTACTTC.

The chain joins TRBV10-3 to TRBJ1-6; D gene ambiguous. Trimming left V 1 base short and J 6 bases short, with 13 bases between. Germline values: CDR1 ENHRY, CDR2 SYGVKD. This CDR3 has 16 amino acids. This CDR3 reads CAISEFSGRLNSPLHF. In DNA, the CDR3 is TGTGCCATCAGTGAGTTTTCAGGCAGGCTTAATTCACCCCTCCACTTT.

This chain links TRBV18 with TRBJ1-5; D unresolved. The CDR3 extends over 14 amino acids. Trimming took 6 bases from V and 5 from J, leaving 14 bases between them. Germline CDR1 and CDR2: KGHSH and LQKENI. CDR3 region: CASSPRHLDQPQHF. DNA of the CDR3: TGTGCCAGCTCCCCCAGACACCTAGATCAGCCCCAGCATTTT.

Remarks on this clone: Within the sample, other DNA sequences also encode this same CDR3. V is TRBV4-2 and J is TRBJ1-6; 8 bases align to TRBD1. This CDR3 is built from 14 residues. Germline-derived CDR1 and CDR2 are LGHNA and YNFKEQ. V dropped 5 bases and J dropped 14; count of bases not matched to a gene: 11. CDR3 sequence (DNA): TGTGCCAGCAGCGCAGGCAGGGGGCCCTTCACCCTCCACTTT. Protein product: CASSAGRGPFTLHF.

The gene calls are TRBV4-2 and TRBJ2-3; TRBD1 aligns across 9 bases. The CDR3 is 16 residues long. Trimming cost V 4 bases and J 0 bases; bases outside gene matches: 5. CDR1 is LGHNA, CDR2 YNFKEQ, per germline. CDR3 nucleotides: TGTGCCAGCAGCCGTAGGACAGGGGCGAGCACAGATACGCAGTATTTT. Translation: CASSRRTGASTDTQYF.

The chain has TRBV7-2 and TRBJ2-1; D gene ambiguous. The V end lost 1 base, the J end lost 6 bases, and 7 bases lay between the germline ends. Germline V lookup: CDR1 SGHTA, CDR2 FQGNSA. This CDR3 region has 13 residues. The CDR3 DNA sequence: TGTGCCAGCAGCTTAGGGGTCTCCAATGAGCAGTTCTTC. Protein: CASSLGVSNEQFF.

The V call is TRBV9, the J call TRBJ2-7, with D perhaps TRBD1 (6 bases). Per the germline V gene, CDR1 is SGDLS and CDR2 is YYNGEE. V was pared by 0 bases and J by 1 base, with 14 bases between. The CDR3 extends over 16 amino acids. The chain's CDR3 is CASSVAPATGSYEQYF. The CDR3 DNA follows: TGTGCCAGCAGCGTAGCCCCCGCGACAGGATCCTACGAGCAGTACTTC.

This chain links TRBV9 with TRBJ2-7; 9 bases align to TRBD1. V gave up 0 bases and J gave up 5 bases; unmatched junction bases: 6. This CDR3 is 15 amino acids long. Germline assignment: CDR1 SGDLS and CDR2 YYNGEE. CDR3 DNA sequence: TGTGCCAGCAGCGTAGATGGGGACAGGGAAGACGAGCAGTACTTC. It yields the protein CASSVDGDREDEQYF.

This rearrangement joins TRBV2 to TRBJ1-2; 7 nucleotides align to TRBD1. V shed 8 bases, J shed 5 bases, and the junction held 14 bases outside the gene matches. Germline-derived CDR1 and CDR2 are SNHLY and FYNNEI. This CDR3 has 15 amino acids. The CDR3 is CASSAQGGSSYGYTF. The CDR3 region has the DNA TGTGCCAGCTCAGCCCAGGGGGGGTCCTCATATGGCTACACCTTC.

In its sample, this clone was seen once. The DNA of the CDR3 is TGCAGCGTTGGTCGCACCGGGACAGGGTTGGACGAGCAGTACTTC. Its protein product is CSVGRTGTGLDEQYF. V and J are TRBV29-1 and TRBJ2-7; TRBD1 agrees at 9 bases. The CDR3 has 15 residues. The V segment lost 4 bases and the J segment 5 bases; nucleotides outside the gene matches: 12. Germline CDR1 SQVTM, CDR2 ANQGSEA.

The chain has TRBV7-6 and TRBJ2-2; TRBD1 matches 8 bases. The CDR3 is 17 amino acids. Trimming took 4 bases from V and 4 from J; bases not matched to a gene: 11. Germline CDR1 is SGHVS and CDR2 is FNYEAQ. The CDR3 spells CASSSQMGTGSTGELFF. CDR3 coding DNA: TGTGCCAGCAGCTCCCAGATGGGGACAGGTAGCACCGGGGAGCTGTTTTTT.

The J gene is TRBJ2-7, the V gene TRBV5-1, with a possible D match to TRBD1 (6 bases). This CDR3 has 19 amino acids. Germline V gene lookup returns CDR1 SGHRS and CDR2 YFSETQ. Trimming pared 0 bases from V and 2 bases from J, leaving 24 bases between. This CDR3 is CASSLARGGIESVTYEQYF. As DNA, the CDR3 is TGCGCCAGCAGCTTGGCGAGAGGGGGAATAGAATCCGTTACCTACGAGCAGTACTTC. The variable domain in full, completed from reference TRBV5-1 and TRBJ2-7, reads KAGVTQTPRYLIKTRGQQVTLSCSPISGHRSVSWYQQTPGQGLQFLFEYFSETQRNKGNFPGRFSGRQFSNSRSEMNVSTLELGDSALYLCASSLARGGIESVTYEQYFGPGTRLTVT.

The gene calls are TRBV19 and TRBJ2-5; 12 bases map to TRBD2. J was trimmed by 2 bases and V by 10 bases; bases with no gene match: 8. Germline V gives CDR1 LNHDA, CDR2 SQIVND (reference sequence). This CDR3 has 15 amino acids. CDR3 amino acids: CATLKTSGGQETQYF. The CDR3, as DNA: TGTGCCACCCTTAAGACTAGCGGGGGACAAGAGACCCAGTACTTC.

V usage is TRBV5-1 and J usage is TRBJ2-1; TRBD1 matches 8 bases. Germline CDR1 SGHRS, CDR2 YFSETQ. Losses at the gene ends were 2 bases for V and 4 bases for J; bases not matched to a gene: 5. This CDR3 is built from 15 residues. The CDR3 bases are TGCGCCAGCAGCTTTGGACAGGGTCAGTACAATGAGCAGTTCTTC. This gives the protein CASSFGQGQYNEQFF.

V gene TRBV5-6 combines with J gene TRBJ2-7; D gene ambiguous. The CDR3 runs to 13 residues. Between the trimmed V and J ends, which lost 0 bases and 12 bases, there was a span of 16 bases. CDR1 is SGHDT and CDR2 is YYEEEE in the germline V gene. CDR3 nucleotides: TGTGCCAGCAGCTTGGACATGCTGGGATCGGCGTACTTC. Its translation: CASSLDMLGSAYF.

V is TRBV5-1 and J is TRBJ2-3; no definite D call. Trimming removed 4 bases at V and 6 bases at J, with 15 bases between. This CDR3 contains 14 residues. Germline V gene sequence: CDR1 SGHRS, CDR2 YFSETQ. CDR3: CASSPVRSEDTQYF. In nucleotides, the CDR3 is TGCGCCAGCAGCCCCGTGCGAAGTGAGGATACGCAGTATTTT.

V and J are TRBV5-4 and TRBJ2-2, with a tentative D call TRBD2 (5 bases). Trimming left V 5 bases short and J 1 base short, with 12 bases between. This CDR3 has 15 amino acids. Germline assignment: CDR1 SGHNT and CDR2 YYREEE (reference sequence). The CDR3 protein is CASRLGGGNTGELFF. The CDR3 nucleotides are TGTGCCAGCAGGCTAGGCGGAGGGAACACCGGGGAGCTGTTTTTT.

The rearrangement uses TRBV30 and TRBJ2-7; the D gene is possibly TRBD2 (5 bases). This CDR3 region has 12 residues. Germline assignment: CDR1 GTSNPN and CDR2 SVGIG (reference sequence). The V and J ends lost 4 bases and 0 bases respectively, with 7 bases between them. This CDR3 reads CAWTGSSYEQYF. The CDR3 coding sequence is TGTGCCTGGACTGGGAGCTCCTACGAGCAGTACTTC.